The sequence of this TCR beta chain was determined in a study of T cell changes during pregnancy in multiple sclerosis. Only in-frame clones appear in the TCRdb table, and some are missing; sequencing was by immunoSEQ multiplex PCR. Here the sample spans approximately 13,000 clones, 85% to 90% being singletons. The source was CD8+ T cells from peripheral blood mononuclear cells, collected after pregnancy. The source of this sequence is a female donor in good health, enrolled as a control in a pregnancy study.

CDR3 protein: CASRLAGSYNEQFF. As DNA, the CDR3 is TGTGCCAGCCGTCTAGCGGGGTCCTACAATGAGCAGTTCTTC. This chain links TRBV11-2 with TRBJ2-1; 9 bases are a match to TRBD2. The CDR3 totals 14 residues. Germline V lookup: CDR1 SGHAT, CDR2 FQNNGV. V gave up 8 bases and J gave up 1 base; unmatched junction bases: 3.